The present TCR beta chain was sequenced within a study of blood T cell repertoires in COVID-19. In the study overall: Specimens from acute and convalescent COVID-19 originated in the United States, Italy and Spain. T cells, B-cell-depleted T cells, or PBMCs provided the cDNA or gDNA that served as material.

Authors' methods: Reference gene primer amplification gave nucleated cell count estimates. Profiled with immunoSEQ multiplex PCR; TCRdb holds only in-frame clones, not every one. V and J calls and clone size are copied from that table; D and trimming were computed from the DNA. Of some 150,000 clones listed, around 83% were seen once; the top ten hold 9% to 13%. The Seattle site enrolled patients during active infection and followed them longitudinally. The V end was cut by 0 bases, the J end by 4 bases, with 15 bases between. The germline V gene has CDR1 KGHSH and CDR2 LQKENI. There are 16 residues in the CDR3.

The chain has TRBV18 and TRBJ1-1, with a weak D call TRBD1 (6 bases). The sequence came from a woman aged 55-75 years with COVID-19, enrolled during active disease. Sequencing was done on a sample of peripheral blood. Written as DNA, the CDR3 is TGTGCCAGCTCACCACCAGGAACAGGGCGTGGCACTGAAGCTTTCTTT. Its translation: CASSPPGTGRGTEAFF.